This passage covers 23 T cell receptor beta chains from one sample sequenced in a study of technical replicates of blood from a handful of donors. The assay was immunoSEQ multiplex PCR, and TCRdb's table has in-frame clones only and misses some. The repertoire holds about 93,000 clones, with about 95% as singletons. Sequencing was done on a sample of T cells isolated from PBMCs. Receptors were obtained from a human donor in good health.

The chain employs TRBV5-6 and TRBJ2-5, with D unresolved. Between the trimmed V and J ends, which lost 0 bases and 3 bases, there was a span of 9 bases. CDR1 is SGHDT and CDR2 is YYEEEE in the germline V gene. The CDR3 sequence is 14 residues long. CDR3: CASSLVSDKETQYF. The DNA of the CDR3 is TGTGCCAGCAGCTTGGTCAGTGACAAAGAGACCCAGTACTTC.

The chain has TRBV5-4 and TRBJ2-5; 8 bases are shared with TRBD2. The germline gives CDR1 SGHNT, CDR2 YYREEE (reference sequence). V lost 4 bases, J lost 0 bases, and 5 bases stayed unmatched. The CDR3 runs to 15 residues. CDR3: CASSGSGIDQETQYF. The CDR3 DNA reads as TGTGCCAGCAGCGGTAGCGGGATCGACCAAGAGACCCAGTACTTC. The whole variable domain, remainder taken from reference TRBV5-4 and TRBJ2-5, is ETGVTQSPTHLIKTRGQQVTLRCSSQSGHNTVSWYQQALGQGPQFIFQYYREEENGRGNFPPRFSGLQFPNYSSELNVNALELDDSALYLCASSGSGIDQETQYFGPGTRLLVL.

This chain connects TRBV6-5 to TRBJ2-1; no clear D. This CDR3 is built from 14 residues. Trimming removed 3 bases at V and 1 base at J, with 7 bases between. Germline CDR1 MNHEY, CDR2 SVGAGI. The CDR3 sequence is CASSYESSYNEQFF. The DNA of the CDR3 is TGTGCCAGCAGTTATGAGAGTTCCTACAATGAGCAGTTCTTC.

The chain links TRBV18 to TRBJ1-5, with D possibly TRBD1 on 5 matching bases. Trimming took off 4 bases at V and 6 bases at J, with 10 bases between the two ends. Germline CDR1 KGHSH, CDR2 LQKENI. The CDR3 sequence is 13 residues long. The CDR3 DNA reads as TGTGCCAGCTCACTAGGGGAAGGTCAGCCCCAGCATTTT. Encoded protein: CASSLGEGQPQHF. The full variable domain, with the rest looked up from reference TRBV18 and TRBJ1-5, is NAGVMQNPRHLVRRRGQEARLRCSPMKGHSHVYWYRQLPEEGLKFMVYLQKENIIDESGMPKERFSAEFPKEGPSILRIQQVVRGDSAAYFCASSLGEGQPQHFGDGTRLSIL.

This clone was recorded only once. The chain employs TRBV9 and TRBJ1-5, with a tentative D call TRBD1 (5 bases). The length of the CDR3 is 17 residues. The V and J ends lost 4 bases and 5 bases respectively, with 22 bases between them. Germline assignment: CDR1 SGDLS and CDR2 YYNGEE. The CDR3 sequence: CASSPGWGLLGDQPQHF. CDR3 in DNA: TGTGCCAGCAGCCCGGGCTGGGGACTCCTGGGCGATCAGCCCCAGCATTTT.

J is TRBJ2-2 and V is TRBV19; no reliable D call. V dropped 7 bases and J dropped 3 bases, with 9 bases sitting between them. The CDR3 is made up of 13 amino acids. From germline, CDR1 is LNHDA and CDR2 SQIVND (reference sequence). The CDR3 reads CASISAHTGELFF. The CDR3 nucleotides are TGTGCCAGTATCAGCGCTCACACCGGGGAGCTGTTTTTT. Complete variable domain (other parts from reference TRBV19 and TRBJ2-2): DGGITQSPKYLFRKEGQNVTLSCEQNLNHDAMYWYRQDPGQGLRLIYYSQIVNDFQKGDIAEGYSVSREKKESFPLTVTSAQKNPTAFYLCASISAHTGELFFGEGSRLTVL.

The CDR3 nucleotides read TGTGCCAGCAGCTTGGAGCAGAGGGCTGATACCATATATTTT. Its protein is CASSLEQRADTIYF. This chain joins TRBV5-4 and TRBJ1-3; D gene uncertain. The germline CDR1 and CDR2 sequences are SGHNT and YYREEE (reference sequence). V lost 0 bases and J lost 10, with 14 bases in between. The length of the CDR3 is 14 residues.

This rearrangement joins TRBV9 to TRBJ2-7; the D gene is possibly TRBD2 (7 bases). The CDR3 runs to 15 residues. The germline gives CDR1 SGDLS, CDR2 YYNGEE. V was pared by 3 bases and J by 5 bases, with 18 bases between. CDR3 bases: TGTGCCAGCAGCGAAGGGGGGGGGTCGGGCGACGAGCAGTACTTC. This encodes CASSEGGGSGDEQYF.

This chain connects TRBV19 to TRBJ2-1; unclear D gene. Deletions cut 3 bases from V and 8 bases from J, with 8 bases between. Germline values: CDR1 LNHDA, CDR2 SQIVND (reference sequence). CDR3 length equals 12 residues. CDR3 amino acids: CASSINRYEQFF. DNA of the CDR3: TGTGCCAGTAGTATTAATCGGTATGAGCAGTTCTTC.

The count of this clone is one. J is TRBJ2-1 and V is TRBV28; TRBD2 agrees at 11 bases. The CDR3 runs 18 residues. CDR1 and CDR2 (germline): MDHEN, SYDVKM. With 3 bases clipped from V and 6 bases from J, the junction kept 13 bases outside the gene matches. DNA of the CDR3: TGTGCCAGCAGTTTCAGACTAGCGGGACCCTCAGATGGCAATGAGCAGTTCTTC. Its protein is CASSFRLAGPSDGNEQFF.

The chain couples TRBV19 to TRBJ2-7; D remains unclear. Per the germline V gene, CDR1 is LNHDA and CDR2 is SQIVND (reference sequence). V was pared by 9 bases and J by 5 bases, with 20 bases between. This CDR3 is built from 14 residues. CDR3 amino acids: CASSNRYGAHEQYF. In DNA form, the CDR3 reads TGTGCCAGCTCAAACCGCTACGGAGCGCACGAGCAGTACTTC.

The chain carries TRBV14 and TRBJ1-4, with D tentatively TRBD1 (5 bases). This CDR3 has 13 residues. V was trimmed by 4 bases and J by 8 bases, leaving 11 bases between them. Germline CDR1 is SGHDN and CDR2 is FVKESK. DNA of the CDR3: TGTGCCAGCAGCCGCAGGGTCGGGGAAAAACTGTTTTTT. Protein sequence: CASSRRVGEKLFF.

The chain uses TRBV28 and TRBJ1-6; TRBD1 matches 8 bases. In germline, CDR1 is MDHEN, CDR2 SYDVKM. The J segment lost 7 bases and the V segment lost 5 bases, leaving 13 bases of the junction unmatched. The CDR3 has 17 amino acids. CDR3 in DNA: TGTGCCAGCAGTCGGGTCGCAGGGGGCTTGGGGAATTCACCCCTCCACTTT. Protein sequence: CASSRVAGGLGNSPLHF. Full variable domain (rest looked up from reference TRBV28 and TRBJ1-6): DVKVTQSSRYLVKRTGEKVFLECVQDMDHENMFWYRQDPGLGLRLIYFSYDVKMKEKGDIPEGYSVSREKKERFSLILESASTNQTSMYLCASSRVAGGLGNSPLHFGNGTRLTVT.

This sequence joins TRBV7-9 and TRBJ2-3; 7 bases agree with TRBD1. Losses at the gene ends were 3 bases for V and 11 bases for J; bases not matched to a gene: 8. CDR1 and CDR2 (germline): SEHNR, FQNEAQ (reference sequence). The CDR3 consists of 13 residues. The CDR3 loop reads CASSLGQRREQYF. The CDR3 nucleotides read TGTGCCAGCAGCTTGGGACAGCGCCGGGAGCAGTATTTT.

The chain combines TRBV27 with TRBJ2-7; TRBD1 matches at 8 bases. This CDR3 has 16 residues. V lost 4 bases and J lost 2; bases outside the gene matches: 10. The germline V gene has CDR1 MNHEY and CDR2 SMNVEV (reference sequence). The chain's CDR3 is CASSSKQGVEPYEQYF. CDR3 bases: TGTGCCAGCAGTTCCAAACAGGGGGTGGAACCCTACGAGCAGTACTTC.

This rearrangement joins TRBV7-2 to TRBJ2-7; 8 nucleotides agree with TRBD2. This CDR3 is 15 amino acids long. Germline CDR1 SGHTA, CDR2 FQGNSA. J gave up 0 bases and V 5 bases, and 6 bases lay outside the gene matches. The CDR3 sequence is CASSTSGTSSYEQYF. In DNA form, the CDR3 reads TGTGCCAGCAGCACATCCGGGACTAGCTCCTACGAGCAGTACTTC.

The gene calls are TRBV6-1 and TRBJ1-3; tentative D call: TRBD1 (6 bases). The germline V gene has CDR1 MNHNS and CDR2 SASEGT. The V end lost 9 bases, the J end lost 0 bases, and 12 bases lay between the germline ends. This CDR3 contains 14 residues. CDR3 DNA sequence: TGTGCCAGTCAAAAGGGGGACTCTGGAAACACCATATATTTT. Translation: CASQKGDSGNTIYF.

This chain's CDR3 is CASSGHEQFF. The CDR3 DNA reads as TGTGCCAGCAGTGGGCATGAGCAGTTCTTC. The chain employs TRBV28 and TRBJ2-1, with D unclear. The CDR3 is 10 residues long. Trimming stripped 5 bases from V and 8 bases from J, with 4 bases between. Germline CDR1 is MDHEN and CDR2 is SYDVKM.

The chain employs TRBV5-1 and TRBJ2-5; TRBD1 matches 12 bases. The V gene end was trimmed by 1 base and the J gene end by 4 bases; junction bases not matched to a gene: 8. Germline CDR1 SGHRS, CDR2 YFSETQ. CDR3 length: 17 residues. The CDR3 DNA is TGCGCCAGCAGCTTGCTCGGGACAGGGGGCCTGGGAGAGACCCAGTACTTC. Its protein product is CASSLLGTGGLGETQYF.

This clone appeared once. This chain uses TRBV6-1 with TRBJ2-3; D is possibly TRBD2 (5 bases). V gave up 6 bases and J gave up 0 bases, with 10 bases separating them. Per the germline V gene, CDR1 is MNHNS and CDR2 is SASEGT. The CDR3 length is 14 residues. CDR3 sequence reads: CASRVGASTDTQYF. In DNA form, the CDR3 reads TGTGCCAGCAGAGTGGGAGCTAGCACAGATACGCAGTATTTT.

This clone was seen only once. This chain connects TRBV10-3 to TRBJ1-4, with 8 nucleotides matching TRBD1. The CDR3 loop spans 14 amino acids. CDR1 is ENHRY and CDR2 is SYGVKD in the germline V gene. The V gene end was trimmed by 8 bases and the J gene end by 5 bases; junction bases not matched to a gene: 7. CDR3 coding DNA: TGTGCCATCGGGGGGACAGGCGGGAATGAAAAACTGTTTTTT. Translating gives CAIGGTGGNEKLFF.

CDR3 DNA sequence: TGTGCCAGCAGCCCATTAACCACGAACTCGGACAGAGGCTATGGCTACACCTTC. Translation: CASSPLTTNSDRGYGYTF. The chain links TRBV11-2 to TRBJ1-2; a weak D match, TRBD1 (6 bases). The CDR3 consists of 18 residues. V was trimmed by 5 bases and J by 4 bases, leaving 26 bases between them. Germline V gene data show CDR1 as SGHAT and CDR2 as FQNNGV.

The chain has TRBV7-9 and TRBJ2-5; TRBD2 matches 7 bases. Germline lookup yields CDR1 SEHNR and CDR2 FQNEAQ (reference sequence). With 6 bases clipped from V and 4 bases from J, the junction kept 17 bases outside the gene matches. This CDR3 is built from 17 residues. CDR3 residues: CASSSDVMAGEGETQYF. For the CDR3, the DNA is TGTGCCAGCAGTTCCGACGTTATGGCGGGGGAGGGAGAGACCCAGTACTTC.